This T cell receptor beta chain originates from a study of T cells in Graves' hyperthyroidism and ophthalmopathy. Regarding the study as a whole: Blood also carried most thyroid clonotypes expanded above 0.001.

A 10 ml volume of fresh peripheral blood provided the PBMCs. There were TCR beta CDR3 regions amplified from RNA transcripts. Researchers ran a first-round RT-PCR on the TCR CDR3 using the HTBI primer set. TCRdb ran MiXCR on the multiplex PCR reads and lists one entry per CDR3 protein. The sample has about 570,000 distinct CDR3 sequences; about 15% are singletons. Many counts were recorded for this clonotype. The antigen remains undetermined. The ends were cut back, 6 bases at V and 0 bases at J, with 12 bases in the middle. The CDR3 consists of 14 residues. CDR1 and CDR2 from the germline V gene are SGHRS and YFSETQ.

This chain links TRBV5-1 with TRBJ2-5; D is perhaps TRBD2 (5 bases). This clonotype originated in a woman aged 40 to 50 with Graves' hyperthyroidism. The specimen was blood. CDR3 residues: CASTELDNQETQYF. CDR3 DNA sequence: TGCGCCAGCACGGAACTAGATAACCAAGAGACCCAGTACTTC.